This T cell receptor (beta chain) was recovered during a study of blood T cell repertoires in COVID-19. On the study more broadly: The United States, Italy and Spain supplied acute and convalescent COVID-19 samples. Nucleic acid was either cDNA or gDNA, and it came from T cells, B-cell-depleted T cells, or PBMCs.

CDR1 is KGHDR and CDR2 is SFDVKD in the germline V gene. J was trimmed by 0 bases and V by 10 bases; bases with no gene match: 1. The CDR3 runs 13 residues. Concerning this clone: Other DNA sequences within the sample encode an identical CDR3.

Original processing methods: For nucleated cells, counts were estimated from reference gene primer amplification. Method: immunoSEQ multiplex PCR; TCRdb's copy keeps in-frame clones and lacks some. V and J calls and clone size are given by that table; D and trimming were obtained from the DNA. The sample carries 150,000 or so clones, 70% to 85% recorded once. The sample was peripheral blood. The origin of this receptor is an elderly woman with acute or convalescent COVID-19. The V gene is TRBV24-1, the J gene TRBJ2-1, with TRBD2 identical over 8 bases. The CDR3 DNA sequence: TGTGCCACAAGCGGGAGCTCCTACAATGAGCAGTTCTTC. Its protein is CATSGSSYNEQFF.